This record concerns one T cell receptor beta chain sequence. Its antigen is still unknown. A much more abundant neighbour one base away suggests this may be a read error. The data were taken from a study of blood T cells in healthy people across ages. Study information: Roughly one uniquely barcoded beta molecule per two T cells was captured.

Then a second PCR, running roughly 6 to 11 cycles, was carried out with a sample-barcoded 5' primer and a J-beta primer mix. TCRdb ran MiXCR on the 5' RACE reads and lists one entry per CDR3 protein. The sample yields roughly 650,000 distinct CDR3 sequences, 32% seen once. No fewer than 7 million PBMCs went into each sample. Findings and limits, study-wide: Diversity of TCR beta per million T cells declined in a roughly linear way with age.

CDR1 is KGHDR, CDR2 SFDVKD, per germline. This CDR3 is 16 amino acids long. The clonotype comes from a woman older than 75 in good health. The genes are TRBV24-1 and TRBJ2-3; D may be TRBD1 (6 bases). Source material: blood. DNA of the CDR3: TGTGCCACCAGTGGTTTGGGGGCGGATTACACAGATACGCAGTATTTT. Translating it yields CATSGLGADYTDTQYF.